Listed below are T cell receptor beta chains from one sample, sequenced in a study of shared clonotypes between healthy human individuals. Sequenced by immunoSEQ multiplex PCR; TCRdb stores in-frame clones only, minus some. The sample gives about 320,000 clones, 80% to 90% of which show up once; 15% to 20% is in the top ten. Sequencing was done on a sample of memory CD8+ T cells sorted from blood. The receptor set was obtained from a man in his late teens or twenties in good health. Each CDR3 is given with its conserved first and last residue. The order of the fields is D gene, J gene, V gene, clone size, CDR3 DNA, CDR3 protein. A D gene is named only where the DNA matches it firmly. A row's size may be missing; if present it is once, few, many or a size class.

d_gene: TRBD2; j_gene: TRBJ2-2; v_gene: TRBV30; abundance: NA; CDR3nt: TGTGCCTGGAGTAGCGGGGGAGCCGGGGAGCTGTTTTTT; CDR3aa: CAWSSGGAGELFF
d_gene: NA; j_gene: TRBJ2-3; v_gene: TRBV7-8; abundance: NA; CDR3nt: TGTGCCAGCAGCTTAGGGTTGGGGATCACAGATACGCAGTATTTT; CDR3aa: CASSLGLGITDTQYF
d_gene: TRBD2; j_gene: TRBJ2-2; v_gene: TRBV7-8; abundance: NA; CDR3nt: TGTGCCAGCAGCTCCCCGATAGCGGGGGGCAACACCGGGGAGCTGTTTTTT; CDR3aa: CASSSPIAGGNTGELFF
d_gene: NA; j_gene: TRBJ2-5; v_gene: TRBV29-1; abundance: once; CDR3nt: TGCAGCGTCGTCTGGATAGGCCCGGAGACCCAGTACTTC; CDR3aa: CSVVWIGPETQYF
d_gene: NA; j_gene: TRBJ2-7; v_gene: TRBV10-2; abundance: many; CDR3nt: TGCGCCAGCAGTGAGTCGTGGGGCTACGAGCAGTACTTC; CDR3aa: CASSESWGYEQYF
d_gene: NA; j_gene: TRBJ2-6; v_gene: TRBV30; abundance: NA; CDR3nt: TGTGCCTGGAGCAACACCCCTGGGGCCAACGTCCTGACTTTC; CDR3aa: CAWSNTPGANVLTF
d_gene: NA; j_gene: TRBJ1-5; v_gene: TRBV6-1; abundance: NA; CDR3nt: TGTGCCAGCAGTCAGGACATTTCAAGCAATCAGCCCCAGCATTTT; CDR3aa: CASSQDISSNQPQHF
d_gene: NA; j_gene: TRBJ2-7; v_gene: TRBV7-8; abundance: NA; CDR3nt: TGTGCCAGCAGCTTGACCCCGGGGGGCGCGTCCTCCTCCTACGAGCAGTACTTC; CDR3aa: CASSLTPGGASSSYEQYF
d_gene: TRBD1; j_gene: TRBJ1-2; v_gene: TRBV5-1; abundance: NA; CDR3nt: TGCGCCAGCAGCCTGAACCGGGACAGGGAGATTGCTAACTATGGCTACACCTTC; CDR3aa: CASSLNRDREIANYGYTF
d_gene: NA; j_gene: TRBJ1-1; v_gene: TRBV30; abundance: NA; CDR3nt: TGTGCCTGGAGAGGGACGGGGAGGACTGAAGCTTTCTTT; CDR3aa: CAWRGTGRTEAFF
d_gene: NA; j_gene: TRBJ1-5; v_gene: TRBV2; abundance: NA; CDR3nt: TGTGCCAGCAGTGAAGAACCCTATCAGCCCCAGCATTTT; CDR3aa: CASSEEPYQPQHF
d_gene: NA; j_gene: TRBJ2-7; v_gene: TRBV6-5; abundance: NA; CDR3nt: TGTGCCAGCAGTTACACAAGCGGCTACGAGCAGTACTTC; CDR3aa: CASSYTSGYEQYF
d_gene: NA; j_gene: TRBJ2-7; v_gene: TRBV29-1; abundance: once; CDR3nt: TGCAGCGTTGAACTAGACGGCGCCCCGAGGTACGAGCAGTACTTC; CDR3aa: CSVELDGAPRYEQYF
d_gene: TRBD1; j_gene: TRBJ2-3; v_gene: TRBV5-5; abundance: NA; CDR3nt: TGTGCCAGCAGCTGGTGGACAGGCCCCGAGGTTACGCAGTATTTT; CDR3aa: CASSWWTGPEVTQYF
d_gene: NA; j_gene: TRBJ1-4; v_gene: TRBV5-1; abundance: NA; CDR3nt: TGCGCCAGCAGCTTGGAGGGCTATTCAACTAATGAAAAACTGTTTTTT; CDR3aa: CASSLEGYSTNEKLFF
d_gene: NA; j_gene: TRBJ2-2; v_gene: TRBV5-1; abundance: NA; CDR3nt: TGCGCCAGCAGCTTTGGCAGCGGGGAGCTGTTTTTT; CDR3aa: CASSFGSGELFF
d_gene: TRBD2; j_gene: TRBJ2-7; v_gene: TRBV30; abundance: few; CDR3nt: TGTGCCTGGAGTTTCGGCGGGAGAGACGAGCAGTACTTC; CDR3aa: CAWSFGGRDEQYF
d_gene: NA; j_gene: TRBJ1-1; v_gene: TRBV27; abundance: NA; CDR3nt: TGTGCCAGCAGGCAGGACGGCGGCCGGGTTCCGTTTCTTTTGAACACTGAAGCTTTCTTT; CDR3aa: CASRQDGGRVPFLLNTEAFF
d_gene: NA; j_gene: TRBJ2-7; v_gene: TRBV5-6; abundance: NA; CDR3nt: TGTGCCAGCAGCCAGGACGCGAAAATGAGCTACGAGCAGTACTTC; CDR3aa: CASSQDAKMSYEQYF
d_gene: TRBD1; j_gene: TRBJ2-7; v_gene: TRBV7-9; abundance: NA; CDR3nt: TGTGCCAGCATTGGTGACAGGGGAAACTACGAGCAGTACTTC; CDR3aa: CASIGDRGNYEQYF
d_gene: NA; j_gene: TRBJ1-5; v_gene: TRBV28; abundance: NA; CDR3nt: TGTGCCAGCAGCCCCGACAGAAGGAATCAGCCCCAGCATTTT; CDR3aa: CASSPDRRNQPQHF
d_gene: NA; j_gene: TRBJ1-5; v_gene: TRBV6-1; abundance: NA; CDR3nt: TGTGCCAGCAGTGAAGGCAGGGGCAGTCAGCCCCAGCATTTT; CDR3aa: CASSEGRGSQPQHF
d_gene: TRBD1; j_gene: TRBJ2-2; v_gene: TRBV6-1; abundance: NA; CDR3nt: TGTGCCAGCAGTGACCGGGACAGGGGGTTACTGTTTTTT; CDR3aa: CASSDRDRGLLFF
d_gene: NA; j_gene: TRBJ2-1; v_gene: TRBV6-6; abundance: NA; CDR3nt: TGTGCCAGCAGCCTACTGCGGGGCTACAATGAGCAGTTCTTC; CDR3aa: CASSLLRGYNEQFF
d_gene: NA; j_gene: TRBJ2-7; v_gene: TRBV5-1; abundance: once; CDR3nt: TGCGCCAGCAGCTTGGTACCGGTAACCTACGAGCAGTACTTC; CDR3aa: CASSLVPVTYEQYF
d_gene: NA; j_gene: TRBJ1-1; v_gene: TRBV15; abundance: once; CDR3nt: TGTGCCACCAGCCGTTGGGGCACTGAAGCTTTCTTT; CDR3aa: CATSRWGTEAFF
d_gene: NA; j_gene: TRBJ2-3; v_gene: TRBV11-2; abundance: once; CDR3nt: TGTGCCAGCAGCTTAGGCAGCCTCAGCACAGATACGCAGTATTTT; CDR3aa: CASSLGSLSTDTQYF
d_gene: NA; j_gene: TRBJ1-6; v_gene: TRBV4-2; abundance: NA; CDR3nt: TGTGCCAGCAGCGAAGGACTGGCTGTAAATTCACCCCTCCACTTT; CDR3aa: CASSEGLAVNSPLHF